A selection of T cell receptor beta chains follows, all from one sample in a study of lymphopenia after photon versus proton radiotherapy. Sequencing used immunoSEQ multiplex PCR; TCRdb keeps in-frame clones, though not all of them. The table has about 7,300 clones, 70% to 85% seen once. The material sequenced was peripheral blood, taken from a patient treated with photon-based radiotherapy. The receptor source for this set is a man younger than 45 with gastric cancer. Both conserved end residues are trimmed from each CDR3.

j_call v_call cdr3_aa
TRBJ2-7 TRBV18 ASSPGGGGKY
TRBJ2-7 TRBV7-9 ASSSRGNAGKGSYEQY
TRBJ2-7 TRBV19 ASSISSGGTYEQY
TRBJ2-7 TRBV20-1 SARAGYEQY
TRBJ2-1 TRBV5-4 ASSSFDRPGGEQF
TRBJ2-1 TRBV6-1 ASSEAPSGDNEQF
TRBJ2-3 TRBV6-1 ASSDGQMGLVPTDTQY
TRBJ1-5 TRBV11-2 ASSLGGQGNQPQH
TRBJ2-5 TRBV25-1 ASRATGEGETQY
TRBJ2-5 TRBV6-6 ASSTIRQGAKVTQY
TRBJ1-2 TRBV6-1 ASSIPYGYT
TRBJ1-1 TRBV18 ASSPPGTDEAF
TRBJ2-3 TRBV2 ASSRMFGTDTQY
TRBJ1-2 TRBV5-1 ASSDAQGFGYT
TRBJ2-3 TRBV2 ASSRMGGAVTQY
TRBJ1-5 TRBV19 ASAGDRETGQPQH
TRBJ2-2 TRBV9 ASSTRAPRPGELF
TRBJ2-7 TRBV5-4 ASSPSGNPSYEQY
TRBJ1-5 TRBV7-6 ASSSHPNQPQH
TRBJ2-1 TRBV11-1 ASSLETGDYNEQF
TRBJ2-3 TRBV7-3 ASSLNGRGATDTQY
TRBJ2-2 TRBV5-6 ASSYFFMPSRSNTGELF
TRBJ2-5 TRBV29-1 SVVRDRQTQY
TRBJ2-6 TRBV7-5 ARITISRQSRANVLT
TRBJ2-5 TRBV5-4 ASSRYRGLAETQETQY
TRBJ2-1 TRBV4-3 ASSQIGHKPYNEQF
TRBJ2-2 TRBV11-3 ASSLSGTGELF
TRBJ1-5 TRBV2 ASSPLFGQGSNQPQH
TRBJ1-5 TRBV19 ASSERTGAGNQPQH
TRBJ1-2 TRBV7-9 ASSPADRVDYGYT
TRBJ2-5 TRBV21-1 ASSKRPHPTSGGVETQY
TRBJ2-7 TRBV2 ASSYWDEQY
TRBJ1-1 TRBV7-8 ASSRMTALNTEAF
TRBJ1-6 TRBV7-9 ASSPTGTAYSPLH
TRBJ2-7 TRBV9 ASSPSLGRQY
TRBJ2-2 TRBV29-1 SARGTSTGELF
TRBJ2-2 TRBV7-2 ASSPWGGPGTGELF
TRBJ1-6 TRBV15 ATSTASWGTAPPLH
TRBJ2-6 TRBV19 ASSLFQGTPSGANVLT
TRBJ2-7 TRBV11-3 ASSPGSTGATYEQY
TRBJ1-4 TRBV19 ASSLTDEGEKLF
TRBJ2-1 TRBV11-1 ASSQGASSVDEQF
TRBJ2-3 TRBV20-1 SASGGHTED
TRBJ2-1 TRBV28 ASSSRPGLAGVHSNNEQF
TRBJ2-1 TRBV9 ASSVGNTIYEQF
TRBJ2-7 TRBV19 ASSWDRDYEQY
TRBJ1-1 TRBV29-1 SVLSGASNTEAF
TRBJ1-3 TRBV6-1 ASSGAGFAGNTIY
TRBJ1-2 TRBV29-1 SVIGQGAGNYGYT
TRBJ2-2 TRBV4-3 ASSQGARQTGELF
TRBJ1-2 TRBV7-9 ASSLGTALGGYT
TRBJ1-6 TRBV5-1 ASSPEQGIPPLH
TRBJ2-7 TRBV27 ASSLSRGDTYEQY
TRBJ1-1 TRBV2 ATTGGLNTEAF